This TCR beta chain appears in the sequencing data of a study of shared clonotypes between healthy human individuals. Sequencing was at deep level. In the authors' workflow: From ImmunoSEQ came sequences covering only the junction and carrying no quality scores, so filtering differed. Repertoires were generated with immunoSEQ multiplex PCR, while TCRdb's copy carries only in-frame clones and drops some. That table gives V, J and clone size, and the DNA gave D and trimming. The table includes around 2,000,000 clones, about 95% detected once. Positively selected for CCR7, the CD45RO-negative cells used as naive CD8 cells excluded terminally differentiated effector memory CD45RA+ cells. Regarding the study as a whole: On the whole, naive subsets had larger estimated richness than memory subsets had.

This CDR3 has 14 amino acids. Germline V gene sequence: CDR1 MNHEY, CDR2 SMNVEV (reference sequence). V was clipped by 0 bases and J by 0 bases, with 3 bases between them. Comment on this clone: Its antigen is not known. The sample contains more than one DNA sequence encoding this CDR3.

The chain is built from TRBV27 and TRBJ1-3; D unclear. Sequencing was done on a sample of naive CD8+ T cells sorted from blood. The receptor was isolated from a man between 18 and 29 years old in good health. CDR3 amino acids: CASSLSGSGNTIYF. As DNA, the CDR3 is TGTGCCAGCAGTTTATCGGGCTCTGGAAACACCATATATTTT.